The next 10 T cell receptor beta chains were all read from a single sample in a study of CD8 T cells in ankylosing spondylitis. MiXCR, applied by TCRdb to the 5' RACE reads, yields one record per CDR3 protein. The sample includes fewer than 450,000 distinct CDR3 sequences, roughly a sixth seen only once; the top ten take 1%. General study findings and limits: Seven to nine highly homologous variants formed a TCR beta motif that appeared characteristic of ankylosing spondylitis blood.

These TCRs' antigens remain unknown. The specimen sequenced was blood, either unsorted or a sorted T cell fraction (not recorded which). The receptors here all came from a male donor with ankylosing spondylitis.

CDR3 loop: CASSLNAGSAYNEQFF. The CDR3 coding sequence is TGCGCCAGCAGCTTGAATGCAGGGTCTGCCTACAATGAGCAGTTCTTC. J is TRBJ2-1 and V is TRBV5-1, with D possibly matching TRBD1 (5 bases). The germline V gene has CDR1 SGHRS and CDR2 YFSETQ. V lost 1 base and J 2 bases, leaving 13 bases between the germline ends. This CDR3 contains 16 residues. Variable domain in full (rest from reference TRBV5-1 and TRBJ2-1): KAGVTQTPRYLIKTRGQQVTLSCSPISGHRSVSWYQQTPGQGLQFLFEYFSETQRNKGNFPGRFSGRQFSNSRSEMNVSTLELGDSALYLCASSLNAGSAYNEQFFGPGTRLTVL.

The rearrangement uses TRBV7-3 and TRBJ2-3; 14 bases are shared with TRBD2. The trim removed 0 bases at V and 5 bases at J, leaving 4 bases unmatched. The germline gives CDR1 SGHTA, CDR2 FQGTGA. The CDR3 covers 17 residues. The CDR3 loop reads CASSLTPGLAGVDTQYF. Written as DNA, the CDR3 is TGTGCCAGCAGCTTAACCCCGGGACTAGCGGGGGTAGATACGCAGTATTTT.

The gene calls are TRBV5-1 and TRBJ2-5, with TRBD2 identical over 12 bases. Germline-derived CDR1 and CDR2 are SGHRS and YFSETQ. Losses at the gene ends were 0 bases for V and 2 bases for J; bases not matched to a gene: 5. This CDR3 region has 17 residues. CDR3 residues: CASSLVPTSGGQETQYF. The DNA for the CDR3 is TGCGCCAGCAGCTTGGTCCCGACTAGCGGGGGACAAGAGACCCAGTACTTC.

This clonotype was observed at least ten times. This rearrangement joins TRBV27 to TRBJ1-1; the D is unclear. Trimming took 3 bases from V and 7 from J, leaving 21 bases between them. CDR3 size: 16 residues. Germline lookup yields CDR1 MNHEY and CDR2 SMNVEV (reference sequence). This CDR3 is CASSLSVGMDRHEAFF. CDR3 nucleotide sequence: TGTGCCAGCAGTTTGTCGGTCGGAATGGATAGACATGAAGCTTTCTTT.

The chain has TRBV12-3 or TRBV12-4 and TRBJ1-6; 7 nucleotides agree with TRBD1. CDR3 length equals 16 residues. V lost 3 bases to trimming and J lost 3 bases; unmatched junction nucleotides: 5. The CDR3 bases are TGTGCCAGCAGTTTCGGGGGACAGAACTATAATTCACCCCTCCACTTT. It specifies CASSFGGQNYNSPLHF.

The chain couples TRBV2 to TRBJ1-1; TRBD1 matches 7 bases. CDR1 is SNHLY, CDR2 FYNNEI, per germline. V lost 4 bases and J lost 4; bases outside the gene matches: 6. The CDR3 extends over 14 amino acids. This CDR3 is CASSAARQGTEAFF. Here the CDR3 DNA reads TGTGCCAGCAGTGCGGCGCGACAGGGCACTGAAGCTTTCTTT.

This clonotype was detected only a few times. The chain joins TRBV12-3 or TRBV12-4 to TRBJ2-4; D possibly uses TRBD1 or TRBD2 (5 bases each). Trimming removed 6 bases from V and 8 bases from J, with 20 bases in between. The CDR3 length is 15 residues. The CDR3 coding sequence is TGTGCCAGCAGAGAGGGGACCCGGGCCAGGGACATTCAGTACTTC. Translating gives CASREGTRARDIQYF.

Ten or more counts support this clonotype. The chain links TRBV29-1 to TRBJ1-1, with a tentative D call TRBD1 (6 bases). Germline CDR1 reads SQVTM; CDR2 reads ANQGSEA. This CDR3 has 14 amino acids. V lost 7 bases and J 0 bases, leaving 15 bases between the germline ends. In DNA, the CDR3 is TGCAGCGGAGGGGGGGGTAAGGTGAACACTGAAGCTTTCTTT. It specifies CSGGGGKVNTEAFF.

V is TRBV20-1 and J is TRBJ1-5; D not certain. V dropped 6 bases and J dropped 6 bases, with 15 bases sitting between them. This CDR3 is built from 13 residues. Per the germline V gene, CDR1 is DFQATT and CDR2 is SNEGSKA (reference sequence). The CDR3 sequence: CSAQGQRGQPQHF. As DNA, the CDR3 is TGCAGTGCCCAAGGGCAGCGGGGTCAGCCCCAGCATTTT.

The chain employs TRBV7-9 and TRBJ1-1, with a tentative D call TRBD1 (5 bases). CDR1 and CDR2 (germline): SEHNR, FQNEAQ (reference sequence). The CDR3 sequence is 14 residues long. The ends were cut back, 5 bases at V and 4 bases at J, with 14 bases in the middle. The CDR3 DNA sequence: TGTGCCAGCAGCCCTTGGGGGGGTTCCACTGAAGCTTTCTTT. It is translated as CASSPWGGSTEAFF.